This TCR beta chain is from a study of PD-1 blockade in classical Hodgkin lymphoma. For the study at large: Patients were dosed intravenously with nivolumab at 3 mg/kg every 2 weeks. General study results and limits: Reported baseline diversity: healthy donors highest, relapsed/refractory patients lowest. Some patients started nivolumab under 1 year after ASCT, and they were excluded.

Each and every patient relapsed after autologous stem cell transplantation, and patients got differing brentuximab vedotin exposure. TCRdb keeps only in-frame clones here, not all; method: immunoSEQ multiplex PCR. The top ten hold over 7.5% of the sample, which has 150,000 or so clones, less than 80% seen once. The trim removed 5 bases at V and 10 bases at J, leaving 6 bases unmatched. The germline V gene encodes CDR1 SGHTA and CDR2 FQGNSA. CDR3 length equals 14 residues. This clone came up a few times. Its matching antigen is unknown. The chain carries TRBV7-2 and TRBJ2-3, with 13 bases matching TRBD2. The starting material was peripheral blood mononuclear cells (PBMCs), obtained before the second cycle of nivolumab. The sequence derives from a human donor with classical Hodgkin lymphoma. CDR3 amino acids: CASSIQLAGGSQYF. CDR3 nucleotides: TGTGCCAGCAGCATCCAACTAGCGGGGGGGTCGCAGTATTTT.